The entry below gives a single TCR beta chain sequence along with its context. Its specificity is not known. The sample belongs to a study of T cell responses to AZD1222 COVID-19 vaccine. The germline CDR1 and CDR2 sequences are PRHDT and FYEKMQ (reference sequence). Losses at the gene ends were 1 base for V and 6 bases for J; bases not matched to a gene: 8. The CDR3 runs to 15 residues. TCRdb's copy holds only in-frame clones and misses some; the assay was immunoSEQ multiplex PCR. This sample carries fewer than 150,000 clones, around 93% of them seen once, and the ten largest clones take around 8%. The study's findings and limits: Baseline antibody screening turned up just a handful of seropositive AZD1222 recipients. In a largely white British group with more females than males, clonal diversity was possibly underestimated.

The sequence derives from an adult who received the AZD1222 COVID-19 vaccine. The sample was peripheral blood, taken 28 days after the second AZD1222 dose. J is TRBJ2-7 and V is TRBV13; 8 nucleotides match TRBD2. The chain's CDR3 is CASSLVGGRSVEQYF. For the CDR3, the DNA is TGTGCCAGCAGCTTAGTGGGCGGGAGGAGCGTCGAGCAGTACTTC. Supplemented by reference TRBV13 and TRBJ2-7, the full variable domain reads AAGVIQSPRHLIKEKRETATLKCYPIPRHDTVYWYQQGPGQDPQFLISFYEKMQSDKGSIPDRFSAQQFSDYHSELNMSSLELGDSALYFCASSLVGGRSVEQYFGPGTRLTVT.